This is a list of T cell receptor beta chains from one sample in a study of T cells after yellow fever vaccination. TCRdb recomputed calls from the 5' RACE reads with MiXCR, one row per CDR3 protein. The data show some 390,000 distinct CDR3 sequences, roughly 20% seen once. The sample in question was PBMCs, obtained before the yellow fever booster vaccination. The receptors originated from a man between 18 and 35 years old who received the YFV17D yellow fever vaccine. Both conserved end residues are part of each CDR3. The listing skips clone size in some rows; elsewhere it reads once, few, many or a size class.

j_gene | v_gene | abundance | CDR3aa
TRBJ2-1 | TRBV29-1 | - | CSVEDPGRSSYNEQFF
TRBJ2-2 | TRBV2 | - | CASSLGTGVAGELFF
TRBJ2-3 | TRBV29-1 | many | CSVETWDRGLLAQDTQYF
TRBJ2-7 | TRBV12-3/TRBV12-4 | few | CASSAGGPSYEQYF
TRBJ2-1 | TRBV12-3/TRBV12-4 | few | CASSFDSSSYNEQFF
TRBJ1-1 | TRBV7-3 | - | CASSFMGQGAPTEAFF
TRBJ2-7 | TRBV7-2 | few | CASSLQGAAGYEQYF
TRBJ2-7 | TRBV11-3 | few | CASSSQVTYEQYF
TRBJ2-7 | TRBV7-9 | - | CASSHERTGAYEQYF
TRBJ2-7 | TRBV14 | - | CASSLQDGPYEQYF
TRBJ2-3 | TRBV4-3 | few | CASSQAGQGVDTQYF
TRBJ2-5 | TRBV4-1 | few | CASSTEGYQETQYF
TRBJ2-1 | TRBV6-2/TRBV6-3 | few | CATKLGHASYNEQFF
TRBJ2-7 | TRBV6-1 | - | CASTNPRGANDEQYF
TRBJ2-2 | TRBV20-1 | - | CSAPGTSGELFF
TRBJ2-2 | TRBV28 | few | CASSIRDRNTGELFF
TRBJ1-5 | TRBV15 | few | CATSTKEQPQHF
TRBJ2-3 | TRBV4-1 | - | CASSQVSGRPTDTQYF
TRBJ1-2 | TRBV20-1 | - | CSARIRGSNYGYTF
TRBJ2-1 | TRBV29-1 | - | CSAEVRGSYNEQFF
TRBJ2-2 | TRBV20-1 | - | CSARADSNTGELFF
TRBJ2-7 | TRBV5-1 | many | CASSVTGDLSYEQYF
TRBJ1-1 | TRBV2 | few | CASSERTGVVGEAFF
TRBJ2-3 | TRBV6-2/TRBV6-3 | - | CASSPSGSRVIDTQYF
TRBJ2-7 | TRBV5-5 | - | CASSDTGVFGEQYF
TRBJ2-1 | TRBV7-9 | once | CASGPRQGPYNEQFF
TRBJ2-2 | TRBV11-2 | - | CASSFGQGRAGELFF
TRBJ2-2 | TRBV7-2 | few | CASSFSGGAVPGELFF
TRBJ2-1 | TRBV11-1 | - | CASSHRTVPEGNEQFF
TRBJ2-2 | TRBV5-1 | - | CASSLTYLLNTGELFF
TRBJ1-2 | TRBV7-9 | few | CASSDRGKISYGYTF
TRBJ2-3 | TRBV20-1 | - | CSARTSGGTDTQYF
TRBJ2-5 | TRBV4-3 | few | CASSRRPPAGNSQETQYF
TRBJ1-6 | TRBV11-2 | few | CASSLSGGPSPLHF
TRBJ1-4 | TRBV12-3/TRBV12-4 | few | CASSTDEKLFF
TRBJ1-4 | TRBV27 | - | CASSLIGGLGPYFEKLFF
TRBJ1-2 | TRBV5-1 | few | CASREGVPNYGYTF
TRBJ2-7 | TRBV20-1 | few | CSATPGSSYEQYF
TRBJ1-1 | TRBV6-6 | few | CASLNFPEAFF
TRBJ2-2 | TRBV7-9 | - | CASSPRTRELFF
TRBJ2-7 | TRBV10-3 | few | CAISPQQGDEQYF
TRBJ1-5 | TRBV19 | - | CASSPGKEQPQHF
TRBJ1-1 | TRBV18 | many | CASSSGGTMNTEAFF
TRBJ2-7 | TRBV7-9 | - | CASSPSGGLYEQYF
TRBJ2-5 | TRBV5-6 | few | CASSDPGGVKETQYF
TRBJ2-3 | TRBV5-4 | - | CASSRPGTRAAASTDTQYF
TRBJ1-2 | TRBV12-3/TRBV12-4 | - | CASKEKSYGYTF
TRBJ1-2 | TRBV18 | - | CASSAGQGIYGYTF
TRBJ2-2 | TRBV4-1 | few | CASSQGSPGGELFF
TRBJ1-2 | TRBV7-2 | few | CASSQITGLRNYGYTF